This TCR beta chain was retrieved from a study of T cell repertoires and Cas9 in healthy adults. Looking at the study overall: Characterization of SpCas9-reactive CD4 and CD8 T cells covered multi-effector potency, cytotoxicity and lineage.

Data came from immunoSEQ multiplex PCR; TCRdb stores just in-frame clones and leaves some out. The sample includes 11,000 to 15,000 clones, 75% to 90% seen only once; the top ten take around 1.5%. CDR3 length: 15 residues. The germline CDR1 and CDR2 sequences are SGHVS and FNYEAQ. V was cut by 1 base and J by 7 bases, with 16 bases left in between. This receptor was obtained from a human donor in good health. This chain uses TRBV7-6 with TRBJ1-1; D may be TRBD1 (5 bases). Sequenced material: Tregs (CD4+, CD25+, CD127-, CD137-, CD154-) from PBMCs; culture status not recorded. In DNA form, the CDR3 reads TGTGCCAGCAGCTTAGACGGTTTAGGGGAGCGTGAAGCTTTCTTT. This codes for CASSLDGLGEREAFF. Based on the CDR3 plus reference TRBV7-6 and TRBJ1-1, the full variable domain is GAGVSQSPRYKVTKRGQDVALRCDPISGHVSLYWYRQALGQGPEFLTYFNYEAQQDKSGLPNDRFSAERPEGSISTLTIQRTEQRDSAMYRCASSLDGLGEREAFFGQGTRLTVV.